This T cell receptor beta chain emerged from a study of blood T cell repertoires in COVID-19. At the level of the study: Samples of COVID-19 (acute and convalescent) were obtained from the United States, Italy and Spain. The cDNA or gDNA used as material had been derived from T cells, B-cell-depleted T cells, or PBMCs.

Per the original data handling: Reference gene primer amplification gave nucleated cell count estimates. Profiled with immunoSEQ multiplex PCR; TCRdb holds only in-frame clones, not every one. From that table come the V and J calls and clone size; the DNA was used to work out D and trimming. The sample lists 250,000 to 350,000 clones, around 90% occurring once. V lost 6 bases to trimming and J lost 5 bases, with 14 bases between them. Germline CDR1 reads MGHRA; CDR2 reads YSYEKL. CDR3 size: 13 residues. This TCR derives from a man aged 18 to 30 with active or convalescent COVID-19. This rearrangement joins TRBV4-1 to TRBJ2-7, with D possibly TRBD1 on 6 matching bases. Specimen: peripheral blood. The CDR3 region has the DNA TGCGCCAGCAGTCCCTTTACAGGGAACGAGCAGTACTTC. Its translation is CASSPFTGNEQYF.